This T cell receptor beta chain was recovered during a study of T cells in Graves' hyperthyroidism and ophthalmopathy. What was amplified from RNA transcripts were TCR beta CDR3 regions. The HTBI primer set drove a first-round RT-PCR of the TCR CDR3. Via MiXCR, TCRdb re-called the multiplex PCR reads, giving one row per CDR3 protein. The repertoire has hundreds of thousands of distinct CDR3 sequences, 12% to 15% of them found once; the top ten carry approximately 10%. Trimming at V came to 0 bases and at J to 9 bases, leaving 10 bases not matched to a gene. The germline CDR1 and CDR2 sequences are LNHNV and YYDKDF (reference sequence). This CDR3 is built from 16 residues.

This chain connects TRBV15 to TRBJ1-5, with TRBD1 identical over 8 bases. Sequenced material: blood. This receptor was identified in a woman under 30 with Graves' hyperthyroidism. CDR3 protein: CATSRDHRGAASPQHF. The CDR3 nucleotides read TGTGCCACCAGCAGAGATCACAGGGGGGCTGCATCGCCCCAGCATTTT.